This entry concerns a single T cell receptor (beta chain). This clonotype has ten or more counts. Its cognate antigen has yet to be identified. It has no much larger one-base neighbor in the sample; base qualities were not kept. This sample is drawn from a study of T-cell reconstitution after alpha-beta-depleted transplantation in children (dated by TCRdb to 2016 to 2017). General notes on the study: Using TCR repertoire profiling, the study quantitatively followed how T-cell immune reconstitution unfolded in children after TCRalphabeta/CD19-depleted allogeneic hematopoietic cell transplantation.

Looking up the germline V gene yields CDR1 SGHAT and CDR2 FQNNGV. V lost 1 base and J lost 7 bases, and the count of bases not matched to a germline gene is 7. From its cysteine to its phenylalanine, the CDR3 spans 15 amino acids. Only the CDR3 region is kept as DNA, spanning 45 bases read in frame from base 1. Library preparation was by PCR. The reads were generated on an Illumina HiSeq 2500. TCR libraries were prepared with molecular barcoding, using unique molecular identifiers to normalize TCRbeta repertoire quantification. The public reads were run again by TCRdb, first through fastp at Q25 and then through MiXCR, and only productive beta chains were kept. Under each unique CDR3 protein, matching rows form one entry showing the most common genes and DNA. The sample records over 150,000 distinct CDR3 sequences, around 6.8% of which are singletons. The ten biggest clones cover roughly 3% of the sample.

Specimen: PBMCs from the stem cell graft donor, collected from the stem cell graft. This TCR came from a human donor who donated a stem cell graft to a child with Wiskott-Aldrich syndrome. The chain is encoded by TRBV11-2 joined to TRBJ2-1; TRBD2 aligns with 7 central bases. CDR3 reads: CASSLGSGLLNEQFF. The nucleotides read TGTGCCAGCAGCTTAGGCTCGGGACTACTTAATGAGCAGTTCTTC.